The 5 T cell receptor beta chains presented below share a single source sample, sequenced in a study of control samples from healthy donors and cancer patients. Here immunoSEQ multiplex PCR was the method, and the copy in TCRdb shows in-frame clones only, minus some. The sample holds about 84,000 clones, roughly 89% seen once. Sequences were obtained from blood. The receptors here all came from a man younger than 45 in good health.

This clone was seen just once. The rearrangement links TRBV13 to TRBJ2-3; 7 positions match TRBD2. V trimming: 2 bases; J trimming: 4 bases; junction bases outside the gene matches: 9. Germline V CDR1 and CDR2: PRHDT, FYEKMQ (reference sequence). This CDR3 spans 16 amino acids. The CDR3 is CASSLLAEGVADTQYF. CDR3 coding DNA: TGTGCCAGCAGCTTACTAGCGGAAGGGGTGGCAGATACGCAGTATTTT.

This clone showed up just once. The chain is built from TRBV27 and TRBJ1-5; D remains unclear. V lost 6 bases and J 0 bases, leaving 12 bases between the germline ends. The CDR3 is 15 amino acids. Per the germline V gene, CDR1 is MNHEY and CDR2 is SMNVEV (reference sequence). CDR3 coding DNA: TGTGCCAGCAGCCCGGGCGTAGGTAGCAATCAGCCCCAGCATTTT. It codes for CASSPGVGSNQPQHF.

V is TRBV5-4 and J is TRBJ1-2; 7 positions agree with TRBD1. This CDR3 has 15 residues. Losses at the gene ends were 5 bases for V and 5 bases for J; bases not matched to a gene: 12. The germline CDR1 and CDR2 sequences are SGHNT and YYREEE (reference sequence). The CDR3 sequence: CASRQQGRWGYGYTF. The CDR3 DNA sequence: TGTGCCAGCAGACAACAGGGGAGGTGGGGGTATGGCTACACCTTC.

V gene TRBV5-1 combines with J gene TRBJ2-1, with a tentative D call TRBD2 (5 bases). CDR3 length: 10 amino acids. The V gene's germline CDR1 is SGHRS and CDR2 YFSETQ. Trimming stripped 4 bases from V and 11 bases from J, with 7 bases between. The CDR3 protein is CASSEGKQFF. Here the CDR3 DNA reads TGCGCCAGCAGCGAGGGTAAGCAGTTCTTC.

V is TRBV19 and J is TRBJ1-5; the D is unclear. This CDR3 has 18 residues. Germline lookup yields CDR1 LNHDA and CDR2 SQIVND (reference sequence). The V end was cut by 1 base, the J end by 4 bases, with 20 bases between. CDR3 in DNA: TGTGCCAGTAGTATAGGATGGCGGGCAGTGAAGGGTAATCAGCCCCAGCATTTT. Its translation: CASSIGWRAVKGNQPQHF.